The present T cell receptor (beta chain) was sequenced within a study of radiotherapy plus CTLA-4 blockade in lung cancer. The germline V and J ends were trimmed by 2 bases and 3 bases, with 19 bases remaining between them. CDR3 length: 18 amino acids. Germline CDR1 and CDR2: SGHAT and FQNNGV. Clones were sequenced by immunoSEQ multiplex PCR, and TCRdb holds only the in-frame ones, with some missing. This table has about 88,000 clones, roughly 70% appearing once. This chain links TRBV11-2 with TRBJ1-4; D remains unclear. This sample comprised peripheral blood, obtained from a patient treated with radiotherapy plus ipilimumab. This clonotype originated in a human donor with non-small cell lung cancer that progressed on radiotherapy plus ipilimumab. CDR3 sequence: CASSLYPLEPGSNEKLFF. CDR3 DNA sequence: TGTGCCAGCAGCTTATACCCCCTGGAACCAGGCTCTAATGAAAAACTGTTTTTT.